These T cell receptor beta chains were read from a single sample in a study of blood T cell repertoires in COVID-19. The assay was immunoSEQ multiplex PCR, and TCRdb's table has in-frame clones only and misses some. Of nearly 50,000 clones listed, about 83% are singletons. The material sequenced was peripheral blood. The receptors come from a woman aged 55-69 years with acute or convalescent COVID-19. CDR3s include the opening cysteine and the closing phenylalanine or tryptophan. Each record gives: J gene, clone size, V gene, D gene, CDR3 protein, CDR3 DNA. D genes are given only for firm matches. Clone size is shown for a subset of rows, as once, few, many or a class of expanded clone.

J gene: TRBJ2-5; clone size: -; V gene: TRBV21-1; D gene: -; CDR3 protein: CASSKLNKGLQETQYF; CDR3 DNA: TGTGCCAGCAGCAAACTAAATAAGGGACTACAAGAGACCCAGTACTTC
J gene: TRBJ1-6; clone size: once; V gene: TRBV7-8; D gene: -; CDR3 protein: CASSLGGGGSYNSPLHF; CDR3 DNA: TGTGCCAGCAGCCTAGGGGGAGGGGGGAGCTATAATTCACCCCTCCACTTT
J gene: TRBJ2-5; clone size: few; V gene: TRBV7-6; D gene: -; CDR3 protein: CASSSQETQYF; CDR3 DNA: TGTGCCAGCAGCTCGCAGGAGACCCAGTACTTC
J gene: TRBJ1-1; clone size: -; V gene: TRBV5-8; D gene: -; CDR3 protein: CASSVGTSLTEAFF; CDR3 DNA: TGTGCCAGCAGCGTAGGGACATCTCTCACTGAAGCTTTCTTT
J gene: TRBJ2-5; clone size: -; V gene: TRBV11-2; D gene: TRBD1; CDR3 protein: CASSFLGQYQETQYF; CDR3 DNA: TGTGCCAGCAGCTTCCTGGGACAGTATCAAGAGACCCAGTACTTC
J gene: TRBJ1-1; clone size: few; V gene: TRBV4-3; D gene: TRBD1; CDR3 protein: CASSQDQGGGTEAFF; CDR3 DNA: TGCGCCAGCAGCCAAGATCAAGGGGGCGGCACTGAAGCTTTCTTT
J gene: TRBJ1-2; clone size: -; V gene: TRBV6-5; D gene: TRBD1; CDR3 protein: CASMTRTGDGYTF; CDR3 DNA: TGTGCCAGCATGACCCGGACAGGGGATGGCTACACCTTC
J gene: TRBJ2-3; clone size: few; V gene: TRBV5-1; D gene: -; CDR3 protein: CASSPQTGPSTDTQYF; CDR3 DNA: TGCGCCAGCAGCCCACAGACAGGCCCTAGCACAGATACGCAGTATTTT
J gene: TRBJ2-1; clone size: -; V gene: TRBV5-6; D gene: -; CDR3 protein: CASSFKGLSSYNEQFF; CDR3 DNA: TGTGCCAGCAGCTTTAAGGGACTCAGCTCCTACAATGAGCAGTTCTTC
J gene: TRBJ1-2; clone size: -; V gene: TRBV11-2; D gene: -; CDR3 protein: CASSLGTVYGYTF; CDR3 DNA: TGTGCCAGCAGCTTAGGGACAGTCTATGGCTACACCTTC
J gene: TRBJ2-1; clone size: -; V gene: TRBV27; D gene: TRBD2; CDR3 protein: CASKPAGGTFYEQFF; CDR3 DNA: TGTGCCAGCAAGCCAGCGGGGGGCACATTCTATGAGCAGTTCTTC
J gene: TRBJ2-2; clone size: -; V gene: TRBV24-1; D gene: TRBD1; CDR3 protein: CATSTGVATGELFF; CDR3 DNA: TGTGCCACCAGTACAGGGGTGGCCACCGGGGAGCTGTTTTTT
J gene: TRBJ1-3; clone size: -; V gene: TRBV16; D gene: -; CDR3 protein: CASSLGGPPGNTIYF; CDR3 DNA: TGTGCCAGCAGCCTAGGGGGACCGCCTGGAAACACCATATATTTT
J gene: TRBJ1-4; clone size: -; V gene: TRBV5-1; D gene: -; CDR3 protein: CASSHESREKLFF; CDR3 DNA: TGCGCCAGCAGCCACGAGTCTAGGGAAAAACTGTTTTTT
J gene: TRBJ1-5; clone size: -; V gene: TRBV19; D gene: TRBD1; CDR3 protein: CATSRGRDRGISQPQHF; CDR3 DNA: TGTGCCACCTCGAGGGGCCGGGACAGGGGAATTAGTCAGCCCCAGCATTTT
J gene: TRBJ2-5; clone size: -; V gene: TRBV2; D gene: -; CDR3 protein: CASVTVIQETQYF; CDR3 DNA: TGTGCCAGTGTGACAGTGATCCAAGAGACCCAGTACTTC
J gene: TRBJ2-7; clone size: few; V gene: TRBV6-1; D gene: TRBD1; CDR3 protein: CASSERGQGQDQYF; CDR3 DNA: TGTGCCAGCAGTGAACGAGGACAGGGCCAGGACCAGTACTTC
J gene: TRBJ1-1; clone size: -; V gene: TRBV7-9; D gene: TRBD1; CDR3 protein: CASSLGQGNTEAFF; CDR3 DNA: TGTGCCAGCAGCTTAGGACAGGGGAACACTGAAGCTTTCTTT
J gene: TRBJ2-2; clone size: -; V gene: TRBV7-3; D gene: TRBD2; CDR3 protein: CASSLVSPLAGSGELFF; CDR3 DNA: TGTGCCAGCAGCTTAGTATCCCCGTTAGCGGGTTCCGGGGAGCTGTTTTTT
J gene: TRBJ2-6; clone size: -; V gene: TRBV7-3; D gene: TRBD1; CDR3 protein: CASSLTGTGTLSGANVLTF; CDR3 DNA: TGTGCCAGCAGCTTAACCGGGACAGGGACCCTCTCTGGGGCCAACGTCCTGACTTTC